This T cell receptor (beta chain) derives from a study of vaccination and CD4 T cells after COVID-19 (dated by TCRdb to 2022 to 2024). About the full investigation: Every convalescent patient had a positive nasal swab PCR test for SARS-CoV-2, with mild disease in under ten patients and severe disease in one. The convalescent cohort comprised six males and four females, including two Hispanic individuals, seven Caucasians, two Asians and one multiracial person. Each participant got two doses of either the Pfizer-BioNTech BNT162b2 vaccine (n=8) or the Moderna mRNA-1273 vaccine (n=2). Post-COVID blood samples were collected from convalescent patients a median of around 100 days after diagnosis, with a range of about 30 to 161 days. Post-vaccine blood samples were obtained a median of around 67 days after the second vaccine dose, with a range of about 12 to 241 days. Overlapping spike peptide pools from SARS-CoV-2 and from the common cold coronaviruses HCoV-NL63, HCoV-OC43 and HCoV-229E were used as culture stimuli. As controls, cultures received a CEFX viral epitope pool (the positive control), an HIV-1 Nef peptide pool (the negative control), or no peptide at all. In approximately eleven COVID-19 convalescent patients and 4 infection-naive healthy vaccine recipients, the spike-specific CD4+ TCR repertoire before mRNA vaccination was compared with the repertoire after mRNA vaccination.

Findings and caveats that apply to the study as a whole: Among the post-vaccine SARS-CoV-2-reactive clones in convalescent patients, a median approximately 86% showed up only after vaccination, which suggests vaccine-specific priming. Of the vaccine-specific clones found in convalescent patients, nearly all (304 of 307) were mono-reactive for SARS-CoV-2 spike instead of being cross-reactive with common cold coronaviruses. The median number of SARS-CoV-2-reactive clonotypes rose from around 22 after infection to 38 after vaccination, but the change was not significant. Relatively few convalescent patients were included in the study, and early timepoints after natural infection were not analyzed.

Receptors were amplified or captured by PCR. TCR sequencing of DNA from cultured CD4+ T cells used the Oncomine TCR Beta short-read assay at the Johns Hopkins FTIC core. The QIAamp micro DNA kit was used to extract genomic DNA from the cultured CD4+ T cells. The Oncomine TCR Beta libraries from cultured CD4+ T cells were pooled using unique dual indexes and then sequenced on an Illumina iSeq 100. The paper's processing steps were these. Non-productive sequences were removed, and CDR3s that did not start with C, did not end with F or W, or were shorter than 7 amino acids were discarded. Antigen-specific clonotypes were identified using the MANAFEST web application through comparison of peptide-stimulated wells with reference and other culture wells. Positive clones required FDR below 0.05, an odds ratio above 5, and productive frequency above 0.1% in at least two of three replicate wells. Clonotypes that were significantly expanded in both SARS-CoV-2 spike wells and at least one common cold coronavirus spike condition were defined as cross-reactive. CDR3 homology was assessed with Levenshtein distances (stringdist) and unrooted phylogenetic trees (ape) in R version 3.6.1. TCRdb ran its own pipeline on the public reads, namely fastp trimming at Q25 and MiXCR clone calling, and kept in-frame beta chains. Merged by CDR3 protein, the rows form single entries marked with the most common genes and DNA. The V and J calls, along with clone size, are taken from TCRdb and not from the paper's own processing. The sample records approximately 8,100 distinct CDR3 sequences, approximately 52% of which are singletons. The top ten clones comprise approximately 22% of the sample.

The sample's treatment or condition, from its label and the paper: roughly 11-day PBMC culture with coronavirus spike peptide pools or control peptides (ViraFEST assay). The study used the ViraFEST assay, which expanded antigen-specific T cells with peptide pools and then identified expanded clonotypes by TCR sequencing. The convalescent patients' positive SARS-CoV-2 PCR tests fell between March and December 2020, which was before the Alpha, Beta and Delta variants emerged in the United States. PBMCs were cultured at two million per well in IMDM supplemented with approximately 4.7% human AB serum and around 10 IU/ml IL-2, with approximately 9.2 ug/ml peptide pools added. Half of the culture medium was replaced with fresh IL-2-containing medium on days 3 and 7. After around 11 days of culture, CD4+ T cells were isolated by negative selection with the EasySep CD4+ T cell isolation kit. PBMCs were separated from whole blood using Ficoll-Paque Plus gradient centrifugation and then either used fresh or cryopreserved at -140C. In general, triplicate wells were set up for every culture condition.

This clonotype came up a few times. Its binding antigen is unknown. One end of the junction varies from germline; a read error may be responsible. From cysteine to phenylalanine, the CDR3 is 15 amino acids long. The kept DNA is CDR3 alone, 45 bases in frame from the first base. The CDR1 and CDR2 encoded by the germline V gene are SGHVS and FQNEAQ. Sequenced input: CD4+ T cells from blood, cultured in vitro. This TCR came from a human donor who had recovered from COVID-19. The rearranged segments are TRBV7-8 and TRBJ1-1, with TRBD1 perhaps the D gene, on 5 matching bases. The nucleotide sequence reads as follows: TGTGCCAGCAGCGTAGCTCGACAGCTGAACACTGAAGCTTTCTTT. Protein translation: CASSVARQLNTEAFF. The full variable domain, with segments outside the CDR3 supplied by the reference TRBV7-8 and TRBJ1-1 proteins, appears as GAGVSQSPRYKVAKRGQDVALRCDPISGHVSLFWYQQALGQGPEFLTYFQNEAQLDKSGLPSDRFFAERPEGSVSTLKIQRTQQEDSAVYLCASSVARQLNTEAFFGQGTRLTVV.